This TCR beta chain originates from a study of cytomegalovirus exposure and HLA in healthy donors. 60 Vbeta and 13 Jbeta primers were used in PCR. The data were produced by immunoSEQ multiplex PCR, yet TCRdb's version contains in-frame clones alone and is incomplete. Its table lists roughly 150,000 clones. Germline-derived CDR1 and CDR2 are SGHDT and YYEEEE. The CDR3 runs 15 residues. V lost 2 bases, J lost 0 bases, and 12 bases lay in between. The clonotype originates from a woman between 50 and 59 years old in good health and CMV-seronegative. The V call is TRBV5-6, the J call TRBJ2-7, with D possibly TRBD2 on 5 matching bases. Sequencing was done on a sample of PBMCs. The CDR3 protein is CASSFGGRSSYEQYF. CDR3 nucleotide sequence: TGTGCCAGCAGCTTCGGAGGACGGAGCTCCTACGAGCAGTACTTC.